Listed below are T cell receptor beta chains from one sample, sequenced in a study of blood T cell repertoires in COVID-19. Clones were read by immunoSEQ multiplex PCR, and TCRdb kept only the in-frame ones, dropping some. The repertoire consists of about 220,000 clones, with around 82% occurring once and the leading ten covering around 3%. Specimen: peripheral blood. All receptors come from a woman aged 25 to 39 who had recovered from COVID-19. Both conserved end residues are part of each CDR3.

CDR3aa,v_gene,j_gene
CASSTPLAGGYNEQFF,TRBV5-1,TRBJ2-1
CAWSDRLGEKLFF,TRBV30,TRBJ1-4
CASTKTGLSSYNEQFF,TRBV10-1,TRBJ2-1
CASSRGGREEKLFF,TRBV7-9,TRBJ1-4
CASSQGGLQETQYF,TRBV4-1,TRBJ2-5
CASSLRGGDTEAFF,TRBV5-1,TRBJ1-1
CSPTRAEAFF,TRBV20-1,TRBJ1-1
CAWSETGTGRVQYF,TRBV30,TRBJ2-7
CASSPSGRGNQPQHF,TRBV6-5,TRBJ1-5
CATKTGGLQETQYF,TRBV6-5,TRBJ2-5
CASSTITGDHGYTF,TRBV11-2,TRBJ1-2